This T cell receptor (beta chain) was captured by sequencing in a study of T cell responses to AZD1222 COVID-19 vaccine. General study points: Baseline antibody screening turned up just a handful of seropositive AZD1222 recipients. Elevations in Spike-specific TCR breadth and depth followed administration of two AZD1222 doses.

Points on this clone: Its cognate antigen is unknown.

Sequenced by immunoSEQ multiplex PCR; TCRdb stores in-frame clones only, minus some. The sample yields about 190,000 clones, 90% to 95% seen once. Looked up from germline, CDR1 is SGHTA and CDR2 is FQGTGA. Deletions cut 0 bases from V and 2 bases from J, with 8 bases between. The CDR3 runs to 14 residues. The source of this sequence is an adult in good health. The gene calls are TRBV7-3 and TRBJ2-7; TRBD1 is a possible D gene (5 bases). Here the sequenced sample was peripheral blood, taken on day 0 of AZD1222 vaccination. CDR3 sequence reads: CASSLTTDTYEQYF. The CDR3 DNA reads TGTGCCAGCAGCTTAACGACAGATACCTACGAGCAGTACTTC.